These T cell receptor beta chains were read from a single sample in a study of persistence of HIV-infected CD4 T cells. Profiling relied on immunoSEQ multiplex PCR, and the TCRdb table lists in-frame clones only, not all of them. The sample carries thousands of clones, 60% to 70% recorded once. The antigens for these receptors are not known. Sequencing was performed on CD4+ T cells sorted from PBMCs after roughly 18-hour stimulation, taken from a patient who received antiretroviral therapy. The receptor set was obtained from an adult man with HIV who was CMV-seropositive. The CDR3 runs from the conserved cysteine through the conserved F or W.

cdr3_aa: CASSLGTGEESEQYF
v_call: TRBV5-1
j_call: TRBJ2-7

cdr3_aa: CASSPYRGRRMSSYEQYF
v_call: TRBV7-9
j_call: TRBJ2-7

cdr3_aa: CASGVREAFF
v_call: TRBV19
j_call: TRBJ1-1

cdr3_aa: CASSSQNTEAFF
v_call: TRBV5-4
j_call: TRBJ1-1

cdr3_aa: CASSALTGNTEAFF
v_call: TRBV9
j_call: TRBJ1-1

cdr3_aa: CASSLSGATDTQYF
v_call: TRBV5-1
j_call: TRBJ2-3

cdr3_aa: CASKGGISTDTQYF
v_call: TRBV6-5
j_call: TRBJ2-3

cdr3_aa: CAWKGAYYEQYF
v_call: TRBV30
j_call: TRBJ2-7

cdr3_aa: CASSSVKGQGPDTQYF
v_call: TRBV7-2
j_call: TRBJ2-3

cdr3_aa: CASQTKGLAGGEQFF
v_call: TRBV19
j_call: TRBJ2-1

cdr3_aa: CASSHKGQGANYGYTF
v_call: TRBV4-2
j_call: TRBJ1-2

cdr3_aa: CASSLDRGTEAFF
v_call: TRBV7-2
j_call: TRBJ1-1

cdr3_aa: CASSLVTGPQTNQPQHF
v_call: TRBV6-6
j_call: TRBJ1-5

cdr3_aa: CASSEPWDLLGNQPQHF
v_call: TRBV10-2
j_call: TRBJ1-5

cdr3_aa: CASSSPPSDQQFF
v_call: TRBV6-5
j_call: TRBJ2-1

cdr3_aa: CAWSVLMETFNNEQFF
v_call: TRBV30
j_call: TRBJ2-1

cdr3_aa: CASSQGVGRLAFF
v_call: TRBV3-1/TRBV3-2
j_call: TRBJ1-1

cdr3_aa: CASSLTGSNQPQHF
v_call: TRBV5-4
j_call: TRBJ1-5

cdr3_aa: CAAAGFGAPLHF
v_call: TRBV10-3
j_call: TRBJ1-6

cdr3_aa: CASSLARTDTQYF
v_call: TRBV9
j_call: TRBJ2-3

cdr3_aa: CASSPRGGSNQPQHF
v_call: TRBV3-1/TRBV3-2
j_call: TRBJ1-5

cdr3_aa: CAISDSDRFSGNTIYF
v_call: TRBV10-3
j_call: TRBJ1-3

cdr3_aa: CASSQVLTGGAAYGYTF
v_call: TRBV3-1/TRBV3-2
j_call: TRBJ1-2

cdr3_aa: CASGQAYEQYF
v_call: TRBV6-5
j_call: TRBJ2-7

cdr3_aa: CASSKLSNQPQHF
v_call: TRBV12-3/TRBV12-4
j_call: TRBJ1-5

cdr3_aa: CASSLDASVGTQYF
v_call: TRBV11-3
j_call: TRBJ2-3

cdr3_aa: CASSPEASRETQYF
v_call: TRBV5-1
j_call: TRBJ2-5

cdr3_aa: CASSLYTGYGYTF
v_call: TRBV7-9
j_call: TRBJ1-2

cdr3_aa: CASRGQANTGELFF
v_call: TRBV7-9
j_call: TRBJ2-2

cdr3_aa: CASSIIDRGRTGELFF
v_call: TRBV19
j_call: TRBJ2-2

cdr3_aa: CASSQDLGAFNEKLFF
v_call: TRBV4-1
j_call: TRBJ1-4

cdr3_aa: CAISGTGSSYEQYF
v_call: TRBV10-3
j_call: TRBJ2-7

cdr3_aa: CASSFTQGAEGYTF
v_call: TRBV6-6
j_call: TRBJ1-2

cdr3_aa: CASKGQLYGYTF
v_call: TRBV2
j_call: TRBJ1-2

cdr3_aa: CSVSSGTGDFYGYTF
v_call: TRBV29-1
j_call: TRBJ1-2

cdr3_aa: CSASKAGVIYEQYF
v_call: TRBV20-1
j_call: TRBJ2-7

cdr3_aa: CASSGTSGTIQETQFF
v_call: TRBV6-1
j_call: .

cdr3_aa: CASIQKVNTEAFF
v_call: TRBV19
j_call: TRBJ1-1

cdr3_aa: CASSSGQGNTEAFF
v_call: TRBV5-1
j_call: TRBJ1-1

cdr3_aa: CSAAPREEQYF
v_call: TRBV20-1
j_call: TRBJ2-7

cdr3_aa: CASSLDPNQPQHF
v_call: TRBV5-8
j_call: TRBJ1-5

cdr3_aa: CATSDWTGSPLFF
v_call: TRBV24-1
j_call: TRBJ2-1

cdr3_aa: CAWSKKDANTIYF
v_call: TRBV30
j_call: TRBJ1-3

cdr3_aa: CASSKVLRDGGRGDQPQHF
v_call: TRBV21-1
j_call: TRBJ1-5

cdr3_aa: CASSQGQAGEKLFF
v_call: TRBV7-2
j_call: TRBJ1-4